One sample yielded the 22 T cell receptor beta chains listed below, sequenced in a study of chemoradiotherapy in HPV16-positive cancers. The assay was immunoSEQ multiplex PCR, and TCRdb's table has in-frame clones only and misses some. The table lists about 21,000 clones, approximately 86% of them singletons, with approximately 4.3% in the top ten. The sample in question was blood, obtained from a patient who underwent chemoradiotherapy. The receptors stem from a human donor with HPV-associated anogenital cancer.

This chain links TRBV6-1 with TRBJ2-7; no firm D call. Trimming took off 2 bases at V and 5 bases at J, with 7 bases between the two ends. The CDR3 is made up of 12 amino acids. In germline, CDR1 is MNHNS, CDR2 SASEGT. The CDR3: CASSELGNEQYF. The CDR3 bases are TGTGCCAGCAGTGAACTGGGGAACGAGCAGTACTTC.

The chain carries TRBV6-4 and TRBJ1-5; tentative D call: TRBD1 (5 bases). Trimming pared 4 bases from V and 4 bases from J, leaving 8 bases between. The CDR3 is 13 amino acids. The germline CDR1 and CDR2 sequences are MRHNA and SNTAGT. DNA of the CDR3: TGTGCCAGCAGTGCCGACAGTAATCAGCCCCAGCATTTT. Protein: CASSADSNQPQHF.

V is TRBV4-2 and J is TRBJ1-3; 9 nucleotides align to TRBD1. This CDR3 has 17 residues. CDR1 LGHNA and CDR2 YNFKEQ come from the germline V gene. Trimming took 0 bases from V and 2 from J; bases not matched to a gene: 5. CDR3 DNA: TGTGCCAGCAGCCAAGATCGTCGGACAGGGGCTGGAAACACCATATATTTT. Translating it yields CASSQDRRTGAGNTIYF.

V is TRBV2 and J is TRBJ1-4; the D is unclear. V gave up 4 bases and J gave up 7 bases, with 10 bases separating them. Germline assignment: CDR1 SNHLY and CDR2 FYNNEI. CDR3 length: 13 amino acids. The CDR3: CASSGEAPEKLFF. CDR3 bases: TGTGCCAGCAGTGGTGAGGCGCCTGAAAAACTGTTTTTT.

The rearrangement links TRBV10-3 to TRBJ2-1; 10 bases match TRBD2. Germline assignment: CDR1 ENHRY and CDR2 SYGVKD. V was clipped by 2 bases and J by 5 bases; unmatched bases: 9. The CDR3 sequence is 17 residues long. The CDR3 loop is CAISERSLAGGNNEQFF. The CDR3 DNA is TGTGCCATCAGTGAGCGGTCATTAGCGGGAGGAAACAATGAGCAGTTCTTC.

This chain links TRBV11-2 with TRBJ1-1; D is unclear. The CDR3 runs to 13 residues. Germline CDR1 reads SGHAT; CDR2 reads FQNNGV. V lost 5 bases to trimming and J lost 2 bases, with 9 bases between them. DNA for the CDR3: TGTGCCAGCAGCCCCTCGATAAACACTGAAGCTTTCTTT. It encodes CASSPSINTEAFF.

The chain joins TRBV23-1 to TRBJ2-5; TRBD2 matches at 9 bases. TRBV23-1 carries the ORF label, with uncertain function. Trimming took 7 bases from V and 1 from J; bases not matched to a gene: 13. The CDR3 runs to 17 residues. DNA for the CDR3: TGCGCCAGCATCGCCGGGCGGGGGGGCGGAGGCCAAGAGACCCAGTACTTC. Its translation: CASIAGRGGGGQETQYF.

The chain recombines TRBV6-1 with TRBJ2-7; no firm D call. V was shortened by 2 bases and J by 4 bases, with 15 bases between the two germline ends. The germline V gene has CDR1 MNHNS and CDR2 SASEGT. CDR3 length equals 15 residues. The CDR3: CASSEQVAEPYEQYF. The DNA for the CDR3 is TGTGCCAGCAGTGAACAGGTGGCGGAACCGTACGAGCAGTACTTC.

This chain uses TRBV4-3 with TRBJ2-5; 7 nucleotides agree with TRBD2. This CDR3 spans 14 amino acids. CDR1 is LGHNA, CDR2 YSLEER, per germline. The trim removed 2 bases at V and 0 bases at J, leaving 0 bases unmatched. CDR3 loop: CASSQLADQETQYF. In DNA form, the CDR3 reads TGCGCCAGCAGCCAACTAGCGGACCAAGAGACCCAGTACTTC.

The chain is built from TRBV25-1 and TRBJ1-3, with D maybe TRBD1 (6 bases). Germline CDR1 and CDR2: MGHDK and SYGVNS. This CDR3 has 15 amino acids. Trimming took off 0 bases at V and 4 bases at J, with 10 bases between the two ends. CDR3 loop: CASSEYAGTGNTIYF. The CDR3 nucleotides read TGTGCCAGCAGTGAATACGCAGGGACAGGAAACACCATATATTTT.

This sequence joins TRBV15 and TRBJ2-1; tentative D call: TRBD2 (5 bases). The CDR3 runs 13 residues. Per the germline V gene, CDR1 is LNHNV and CDR2 is YYDKDF (reference sequence). The V gene lost 0 bases and the J gene lost 12 bases, with 12 bases spanning the gap. The CDR3 DNA reads TGTGCCACCAGCAGAGAGGCCGACCGGGGGCAGTTCTTC. Translation gives CATSREADRGQFF.

The V call is TRBV7-2, the J call TRBJ1-1; 9 bases agree with TRBD1. The CDR3 runs to 14 residues. Germline trimming cut 1 base from V and 4 bases from J; bases unmatched to any gene: 1. CDR1 is SGHTA and CDR2 is FQGNSA in the germline V gene. This chain's CDR3 is CASSLGTGVTEAFF. CDR3 bases: TGTGCCAGCAGCTTAGGGACAGGGGTCACTGAAGCTTTCTTT. The full variable domain, completed using reference TRBV7-2 and TRBJ1-1, is GAGVSQSPSNKVTEKGKDVELRCDPISGHTALYWYRQSLGQGLEFLIYFQGNSAPDKSGLPSDRFSAERTGGSVSTLTIQRTQQEDSAVYLCASSLGTGVTEAFFGQGTRLTVV.

V is TRBV6-1 and J is TRBJ1-1; D perhaps matches TRBD1 (6 bases). Trimming left V 7 bases short and J 1 base short, with 13 bases between. The germline gives CDR1 MNHNS, CDR2 SASEGT. The CDR3 covers 14 residues. The CDR3 DNA follows: TGTGCCAGCATCCTGGACAGACCGAACACTGAAGCTTTCTTT. Encoded protein: CASILDRPNTEAFF.

The rearrangement joins TRBV7-2 to TRBJ2-7, with 7 positions matching TRBD2. CDR3 length: 14 residues. Germline-derived CDR1 and CDR2 are SGHTA and FQGNSA. V lost 1 base, J lost 9 bases, and 9 bases stayed unmatched. The CDR3 loop reads CASSLGSSGARQYF. The CDR3 DNA sequence: TGTGCCAGCAGCTTAGGATCTAGCGGAGCTCGGCAGTACTTC.

J is TRBJ2-7 and V is TRBV5-8; 13 bases agree with TRBD2. Germline V gene sequence: CDR1 SGHTS, CDR2 YDEGEE. This CDR3 contains 15 residues. The junction had 4 bases not matched to a gene; V was cut back by 0 bases and J by 7 bases. The CDR3 loop reads CASSLGTSGGREQYF. For the CDR3, the DNA is TGTGCCAGCAGCTTGGGGACTAGCGGGGGCAGGGAGCAGTACTTC.

V is TRBV4-1 and J is TRBJ2-1; possible D gene TRBD2, 6 bases. The CDR3 sequence is 15 residues long. Germline V gene data show CDR1 as MGHRA and CDR2 as YSYEKL. Trimming took off 0 bases at V and 7 bases at J, with 13 bases between the two ends. In nucleotides, the CDR3 is TGCGCCAGCAGCCAAGATCGCGGGGCCTTTAATGAGCAGTTCTTC. Its protein product is CASSQDRGAFNEQFF.

The chain uses TRBV10-3 and TRBJ1-2; D may be TRBD1 (6 bases). The germline CDR1 and CDR2 sequences are ENHRY and SYGVKD. Trimming took off 4 bases at V and 3 bases at J, with 6 bases between the two ends. This CDR3 contains 12 residues. CDR3 bases: TGTGCCATCAGTGGACAGGACTATGGCTACACCTTC. Protein: CAISGQDYGYTF.

The gene calls are TRBV6-6 and TRBJ2-3; the D is unclear. V lost 1 base and J lost 4, with 9 bases in between. This CDR3 region has 14 residues. CDR1 and CDR2 from the germline V gene are MNHNY and SVGAGI (reference sequence). CDR3 in DNA: TGTGCCAGCAGTTACTTTAGGGAAGCAGATACGCAGTATTTT. It yields the protein CASSYFREADTQYF.

The V and J genes are TRBV9 and TRBJ1-2, with TRBD1 as a possible D gene (6 bases). The CDR3 contains 12 residues. Germline CDR1 and CDR2: SGDLS and YYNGEE. V gave up 10 bases and J gave up 6 bases, with 16 bases separating them. The CDR3 loop reads CASRRGADGYTF. The CDR3 DNA follows: TGTGCCTCCAGACGGGGGGCAGATGGCTACACCTTC.

The chain employs TRBV15 and TRBJ2-2, with D hard to call. The germline V gene encodes CDR1 LNHNV and CDR2 YYDKDF (reference sequence). V was clipped by 6 bases and J by 2 bases, with 7 bases between them. The CDR3 contains 13 residues. This chain's CDR3 is CATSLRNTGELFF. The CDR3, as DNA: TGTGCCACCAGTCTGAGAAACACCGGGGAGCTGTTTTTT.

The V call is TRBV10-3, the J call TRBJ1-4; TRBD1 aligns across 8 bases. Looked up from germline, CDR1 is ENHRY and CDR2 is SYGVKD. The CDR3 totals 13 residues. With V trimmed by 11 bases and J by 8 bases, 10 bases remained unmatched. DNA of the CDR3: TGTGCCTCTCCGAAGGACAGGGTGGAAAAACTGTTTTTT. This codes for CASPKDRVEKLFF.

Only a few counts were recorded for this clone. The V call is TRBV27, the J call TRBJ1-1; 10 nucleotides match TRBD1. In germline, CDR1 is MNHEY, CDR2 SMNVEV (reference sequence). CDR3 length equals 17 residues. J was trimmed by 0 bases and V by 6 bases; bases with no gene match: 10. The CDR3 nucleotides read TGTGCCAGCAGCCATGACAGGGGGCACGTCATGAACACTGAAGCTTTCTTT. Its protein product is CASSHDRGHVMNTEAFF.